These 14 T cell receptor beta chains originate from one sample sequenced in a study of CD8+ T cells in alopecia areata. Isolated RNA was reverse transcribed into cDNA used as the sequencing template. The data were produced by immunoSEQ multiplex PCR, yet TCRdb's version contains in-frame clones alone and is incomplete. Among about 160,000 clones, 65% were seen once, and the ten largest hold more than 0.7%. Indicated treatment: oral pan-JAK inhibitor, 5-10 mg twice daily. The specimen comprised CD4+ T cells sorted from blood, sampled at week 4, from a patient treated with tofacitinib. The receptors were gathered from a human donor with alopecia areata.

J is TRBJ2-5 and V is TRBV5-1, with 9 bases lining up with TRBD2. The V segment lost 0 bases and the J segment 5 bases; nucleotides outside the gene matches: 5. Germline-derived CDR1 and CDR2 are SGHRS and YFSETQ. The CDR3 consists of 15 residues. CDR3: CASSLVGLATETQYF. As DNA, the CDR3 is TGCGCCAGCAGCTTGGTAGGACTAGCGACGGAGACCCAGTACTTC.

This clone has just a few counts. The same CDR3 can be traced to other DNA sequences in this sample. The gene calls are TRBV2 and TRBJ2-3, with 8 bases fitting TRBD2. The CDR3 loop spans 13 amino acids. Germline V gene sequence: CDR1 SNHLY, CDR2 FYNNEI. Trimming removed 5 bases from V and 4 bases from J; junction bases left unmatched: 2. CDR3 residues: CASSSGGADTQYF. Written as DNA, the CDR3 is TGTGCCAGCAGTAGCGGGGGCGCAGATACGCAGTATTTT.

The chain joins TRBV6-4 to TRBJ2-1; no reliable D call. Germline CDR1 reads MRHNA; CDR2 reads SNTAGT. With 0 bases removed from V and 5 bases from J, the gap between germline ends came to 5 bases. CDR3 size: 13 residues. CDR3 sequence reads: CASSDSKDNEQFF. The CDR3 bases are TGTGCCAGCAGTGACTCGAAAGACAATGAGCAGTTCTTC.

The V and J genes are TRBV18 and TRBJ2-3, with TRBD2 matching 9 bases. Germline CDR1 and CDR2: KGHSH and LQKENI. The V gene end was trimmed by 5 bases and the J gene end by 3 bases; junction bases not matched to a gene: 6. The CDR3 totals 15 residues. The CDR3 reads CASSSIAGETDTQYF. The CDR3 DNA reads as TGTGCCAGCTCATCCATAGCGGGGGAGACAGATACGCAGTATTTT.

This chain joins TRBV25-1 and TRBJ2-6; possible D gene TRBD2, 6 bases. The CDR3 runs 15 residues. V was shortened by 3 bases and J by 4 bases, with 10 bases between the two germline ends. Germline V lookup: CDR1 MGHDK, CDR2 SYGVNS. CDR3 residues: CASSEGGSGANVLTF. The CDR3 DNA sequence: TGTGCCAGCAGTGAGGGGGGTAGCGGGGCCAACGTCCTGACTTTC. Complete variable domain (other parts from reference TRBV25-1 and TRBJ2-6): EADIYQTPRYLVIGTGKKITLECSQTMGHDKMYWYQQDPGMELHLIHYSYGVNSTEKGDLSSESTVSRIRTEHFPLTLESARPSHTSQYLCASSEGGSGANVLTFGAGSRLTVL.

This clone was seen more than once but under ten times. This chain joins TRBV6-1 and TRBJ2-3; the D gene is possibly TRBD2 (5 bases). The germline V and J ends were trimmed by 6 bases and 6 bases, with 10 bases remaining between them. From germline, CDR1 is MNHNS and CDR2 SASEGT. CDR3 size: 12 residues. The CDR3: CASSRPGDTQYF. CDR3 DNA sequence: TGTGCCAGCAGCCGGCCGGGGGATACGCAGTATTTT.

V gene TRBV4-3 combines with J gene TRBJ2-5; either TRBD1 or TRBD2 may fit D (5 bases each). The V end was cut by 1 base, the J end by 2 bases, with 14 bases between. This CDR3 is built from 16 residues. CDR1 and CDR2 (germline): LGHNA, YSLEER. The CDR3 DNA follows: TGCGCCAGCAGCCAAGGAGGGGCCGGGGTGCAAGAGACCCAGTACTTC. This encodes CASSQGGAGVQETQYF.

The genes are TRBV7-9 and TRBJ1-5; a weak D match, TRBD1 (6 bases). Germline V gene lookup returns CDR1 SEHNR and CDR2 FQNEAQ (reference sequence). V was shortened by 4 bases and J by 4 bases, with 14 bases between the two germline ends. The CDR3 runs 15 residues. The CDR3 region is CASSSGAFLNQPQHF. In DNA, the CDR3 is TGTGCCAGCAGCTCAGGGGCCTTCTTGAATCAGCCCCAGCATTTT. Full variable domain (rest looked up from reference TRBV7-9 and TRBJ1-5): DTGVSQNPRHKITKRGQNVTFRCDPISEHNRLYWYRQTLGQGPEFLTYFQNEAQLEKSRLLSDRFSAERPKGSFSTLEIQRTEQGDSAMYLCASSSGAFLNQPQHFGDGTRLSIL.

The CDR3 here is CASSVVGGGSIYEQYF. Here the CDR3 DNA reads TGTGCCAGCAGCGTAGTGGGTGGGGGGAGTATTTACGAGCAGTACTTC. This chain links TRBV9 with TRBJ2-7; TRBD2 might be the D (6 bases). There are 16 residues in the CDR3. Trimming removed 0 bases from V and 4 bases from J, with 17 bases in between. The germline gives CDR1 SGDLS, CDR2 YYNGEE.

This clone occurred once. The chain links TRBV29-1 to TRBJ2-3; D may be TRBD1 or TRBD2 (6 bases each). The CDR3 is 13 residues long. CDR1 and CDR2 (germline): SQVTM, ANQGSEA. The germline V and J ends were trimmed by 4 bases and 4 bases, with 12 bases remaining between them. CDR3 DNA sequence: TGCAGCGTTGGTCGGGGGCGGTCAGATACGCAGTATTTT. Translation gives CSVGRGRSDTQYF.

V gene TRBV5-1 combines with J gene TRBJ1-3, with no clear D. The CDR3 spans 15 residues. Germline lookup yields CDR1 SGHRS and CDR2 YFSETQ. V lost 2 bases, J lost 3 bases, and 12 bases lay in between. The CDR3 nucleotides are TGCGCCAGCAGCTTAAAGGGTGTTAATGGAAACACCATATATTTT. This gives the protein CASSLKGVNGNTIYF.

This clone came up a few times. This chain joins TRBV29-1 and TRBJ2-7; D remains unclear. The CDR3 is 11 residues long. The germline V and J ends were trimmed by 7 bases and 0 bases, with 7 bases remaining between them. Per the germline V gene, CDR1 is SQVTM and CDR2 is ANQGSEA. Here the CDR3 DNA reads TGCAGCGCCGCGTCCTCCTACGAGCAGTACTTC. The encoded protein is CSAASSYEQYF.

The genes are TRBV29-1 and TRBJ2-5; D is ambiguous. Germline CDR1 SQVTM, CDR2 ANQGSEA. The germline V and J ends were trimmed by 5 bases and 2 bases, with 9 bases remaining between them. The CDR3 runs to 12 residues. Written as DNA, the CDR3 is TGCAGCGTTAGGGCGACACAAGAGACCCAGTACTTC. Translation gives CSVRATQETQYF.

The chain has TRBV15 and TRBJ1-5; 7 nucleotides line up with TRBD1. J lost 6 bases, V lost 3 bases, and 8 bases had no gene match. CDR3 length: 15 residues. CDR1 and CDR2 from the germline V gene are LNHNV and YYDKDF (reference sequence). CDR3 nucleotides: TGTGCCACCAGCAGGTACTCGGGACAGCTTCAGCCCCAGCATTTT. This codes for CATSRYSGQLQPQHF.